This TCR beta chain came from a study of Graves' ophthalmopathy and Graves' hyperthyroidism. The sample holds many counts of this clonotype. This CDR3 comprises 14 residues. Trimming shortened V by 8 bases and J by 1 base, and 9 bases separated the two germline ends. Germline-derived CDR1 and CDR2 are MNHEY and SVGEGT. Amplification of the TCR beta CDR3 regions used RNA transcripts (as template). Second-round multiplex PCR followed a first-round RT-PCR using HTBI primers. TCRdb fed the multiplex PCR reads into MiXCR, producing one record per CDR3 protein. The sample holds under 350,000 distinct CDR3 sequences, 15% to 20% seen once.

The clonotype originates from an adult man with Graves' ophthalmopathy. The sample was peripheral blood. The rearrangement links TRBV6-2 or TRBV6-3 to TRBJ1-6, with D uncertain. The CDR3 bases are TGTGCCAGCGGCGGGAGGTCCTATAATTCACCCCTCCACTTT. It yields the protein CASGGRSYNSPLHF.